These T cell receptor beta chains were read from a single sample in a study of T cell repertoires in cytomegalovirus infection. Each CDR3 protein is one row after TCRdb ran MiXCR on the reads. The sample yields under 150,000 distinct CDR3 sequences, almost 9% seen once. Sequencing used PBMCs. These receptors were obtained from a human donor in good health (CMV status not recorded). Some clones in this sample may be carry-over from other donors' samples. Both conserved end residues are part of each CDR3. D genes are given only for firm matches. Expanded clones are given a class, and other clones once, few, many or no size at all.

D gene,CDR3 length,clone size,J gene,V gene,CDR3 DNA,CDR3 protein
TRBD1,16,many,TRBJ1-5,TRBV2,TGTGCCAGCAGTGCGGTTGGGACAGCGAGCAATCAGCCCCAGCATTTT,CASSAVGTASNQPQHF
NA,12,NA,TRBJ2-1,TRBV2,TGTGCCAGCAGAAACAGGGTTAATGAGCAGTTCTTC,CASRNRVNEQFF
NA,12,many,TRBJ2-2,TRBV29-1,TGCAGCGTTGTCCAGAACACCGGGGAGCTGTTTTTT,CSVVQNTGELFF
NA,14,many,TRBJ2-5,TRBV7-2,TGTGCCAGCAGCTCCAACAGAGGACAGAAGACCCAGTACTTC,CASSSNRGQKTQYF
TRBD1,15,few,TRBJ1-2,TRBV7-9,TGTGCCAGCAGCCCCCAACAGGGGATTTACGATGGCTACACCTTC,CASSPQQGIYDGYTF
NA,14,many,TRBJ1-4,TRBV2,TGTGCCAGCAGTGAAGAGGGGTTAGGTGAAAAACTGTTTTTT,CASSEEGLGEKLFF
NA,16,many,TRBJ2-3,TRBV29-1,TGCAGCGTTGAAGATGAAGGTAGGGCGTTCACAGATACGCAGTATTTT,CSVEDEGRAFTDTQYF
NA,14,many,TRBJ1-1,TRBV20-1,TGCAGTGCTAGAGAAGGACGCACTCACACTGAAGCTTTCTTT,CSAREGRTHTEAFF
NA,11,few,TRBJ1-1,TRBV29-1,TGCAGCGTTGAAGATTCCCAGGGATCTTTCTTT,CSVEDSQGSFF
NA,12,many,TRBJ1-1,TRBV7-8,TGTGCCAGCAGCTTAGTTAACACTGAAGCTTTCTTT,CASSLVNTEAFF
NA,15,few,TRBJ1-5,TRBV12-3/TRBV12-4,TGTGCCAGCAGCCCCCCCCACACTGGCAATCAGCCCCAGCATTTT,CASSPPHTGNQPQHF
NA,13,NA,TRBJ1-1,TRBV19,TGTGCCAGTAGTATACTAGGGCACACTGAAGCTTTCTTT,CASSILGHTEAFF
NA,14,many,TRBJ1-2,TRBV7-8,TGTGCCAGCAGCTTAGCAGGCAGAAACTATGGCTACACCTTC,CASSLAGRNYGYTF
TRBD1,16,many,TRBJ1-1,TRBV6-1,TGTGCCAGCAGTGAGCCATACAGGGGGCGGAACACTGAAGCTTTCTTT,CASSEPYRGRNTEAFF
NA,15,many,TRBJ1-1,TRBV7-2,TGTGCCAGCAGCTTAGCCCCGGGCAGGAACACTGAAGCTTTCTTT,CASSLAPGRNTEAFF
NA,14,many,TRBJ2-7,TRBV12-3/TRBV12-4,TGTGCCAGCACCCGACGTCCAGGGTACTACGAGCAGTACTTC,CASTRRPGYYEQYF
NA,12,large,TRBJ1-2,TRBV28,TGTGCCAGCAGTTTAGGAGGGTTTGGCTACACCTTC,CASSLGGFGYTF
TRBD2,15,many,TRBJ2-1,TRBV2,TGTGCCAGCAGGGAGCGGGGGGGTATATACAATGAGCAGTTCTTC,CASRERGGIYNEQFF
TRBD1,15,many,TRBJ1-5,TRBV28,TGTGCCAGCACTGCCGGGACAGGGAGGTTTCAGCCCCAGCATTTT,CASTAGTGRFQPQHF
TRBD1,15,many,TRBJ2-7,TRBV7-2,TGTGCCAGCAGCCGGCACGCAGGGGGCACCTACGAGCAGTACTTC,CASSRHAGGTYEQYF
NA,15,many,TRBJ1-6,TRBV12-3/TRBV12-4,TGTGCCAGCAGTTTGTCGGGTTCCTATAATTCACCCCTCCACTTT,CASSLSGSYNSPLHF
TRBD1,14,many,TRBJ1-5,TRBV28,TGTGCCACCGGACAGGGTTTTCGCAATCAGCCCCAGCATTTT,CATGQGFRNQPQHF
NA,13,many,TRBJ1-1,TRBV25-1,TGTGCCAGCAGTGAATACGGGGTCGGTGAAGCTTTCTTT,CASSEYGVGEAFF
NA,12,NA,TRBJ1-5,TRBV20-1,TGCAGTGCTCGCCGTCCGGATCAGCCCCAGCATTTT,CSARRPDQPQHF
NA,15,few,TRBJ1-1,TRBV19,TGTGCCAGTAATTGGGGGGCAGGGCCGAACACTGAAGCTTTCTTT,CASNWGAGPNTEAFF
NA,15,many,TRBJ1-1,TRBV5-4,TGTGCCAGCAGCTTAACGGGGACGTTGAACACTGAAGCTTTCTTT,CASSLTGTLNTEAFF
TRBD1,15,many,TRBJ1-5,TRBV7-9,TGTGCCAGCGCCCTGGCGGGACAGGGGTTCCAGCCCCAGCATTTT,CASALAGQGFQPQHF
NA,16,many,TRBJ1-1,TRBV5-6,TGTGCCAGCAGTCCCGACATGGGGGCTCAGAACACTGAAGCTTTCTTT,CASSPDMGAQNTEAFF
NA,14,NA,TRBJ1-1,TRBV20-1,TGCAGTGCTACGGACGGATCCATGAACACTGAAGCTTTCTTT,CSATDGSMNTEAFF
NA,14,many,TRBJ1-5,TRBV28,TGTGCCAGCAGTTTAGCGGGGGGAACTCAGCCCCAGCATTTT,CASSLAGGTQPQHF
TRBD2,15,many,TRBJ2-5,TRBV2,TGTGCCAGCAGTGAAGCTGGCGGGGGGAGAGGGACCCAGTACTTC,CASSEAGGGRGTQYF
TRBD1,15,many,TRBJ2-2,TRBV6-2/TRBV6-3,TGTGCCAGCAGCCGGACAGGGGGGAACACCGGGGAGCTGTTTTTT,CASSRTGGNTGELFF
TRBD2,18,many,TRBJ2-2,TRBV28,TGTGCCAGCAGTTCAGGGACTAGCGGGGGGAAGAACACCGGGGAGCTGTTTTTT,CASSSGTSGGKNTGELFF